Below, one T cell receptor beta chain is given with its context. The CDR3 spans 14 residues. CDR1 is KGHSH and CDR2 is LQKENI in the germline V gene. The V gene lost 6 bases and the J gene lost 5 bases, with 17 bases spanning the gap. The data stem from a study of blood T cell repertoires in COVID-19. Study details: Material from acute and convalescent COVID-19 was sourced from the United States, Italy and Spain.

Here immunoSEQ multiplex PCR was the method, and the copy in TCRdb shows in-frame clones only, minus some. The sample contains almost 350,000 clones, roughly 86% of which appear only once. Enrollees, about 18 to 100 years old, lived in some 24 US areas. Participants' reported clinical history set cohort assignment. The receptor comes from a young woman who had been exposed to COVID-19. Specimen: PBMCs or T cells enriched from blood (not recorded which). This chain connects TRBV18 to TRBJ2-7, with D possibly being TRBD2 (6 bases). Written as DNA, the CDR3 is TGTGCCAGCTCGCCGCTGGCGGGGCTCGACGAGCAGTACTTC. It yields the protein CASSPLAGLDEQYF.